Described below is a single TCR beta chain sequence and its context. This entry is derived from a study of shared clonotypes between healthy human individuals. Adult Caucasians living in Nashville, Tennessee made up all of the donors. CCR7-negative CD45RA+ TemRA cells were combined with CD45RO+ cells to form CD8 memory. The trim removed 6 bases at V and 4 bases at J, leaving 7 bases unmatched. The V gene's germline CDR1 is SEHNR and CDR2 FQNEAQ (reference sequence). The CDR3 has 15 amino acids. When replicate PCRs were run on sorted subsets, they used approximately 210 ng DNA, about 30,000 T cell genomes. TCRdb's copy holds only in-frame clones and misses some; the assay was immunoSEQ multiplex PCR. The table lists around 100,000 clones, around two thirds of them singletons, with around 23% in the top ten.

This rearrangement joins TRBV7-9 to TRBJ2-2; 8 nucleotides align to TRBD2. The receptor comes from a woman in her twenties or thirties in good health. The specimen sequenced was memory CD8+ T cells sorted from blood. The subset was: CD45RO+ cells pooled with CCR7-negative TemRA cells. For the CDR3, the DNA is TGTGCCAGCAGTGGGACTAGGGCAAGCACCGGGGAGCTGTTTTTT. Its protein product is CASSGTRASTGELFF.